These 23 T cell receptor beta chains originate from one sample sequenced in a study of tumor-infiltrating T cells and Merkel cell polyomavirus. The wider study: CD8+ T cells recognized the Merkel cell polyomavirus KLL epitope.

Using immunoSEQ multiplex PCR, the repertoire was profiled, and TCRdb retains in-frame clones only, with some absent. The top ten clones hold more than 2.5% of a sample with more than 20,000 clones, 70% to 90% of them seen once. Every patient's tumor was robustly positive for Merkel cell polyomavirus Large T antigen on immunohistochemistry. Specimen: lymph node tissue. The receptor set was obtained from a man aged 45 to 65 with Merkel cell carcinoma.

The rearrangement joins TRBV5-4 to TRBJ2-3, with D unresolved. The CDR3 has 15 residues. Germline-derived CDR1 and CDR2 are SGHNT and YYREEE (reference sequence). The V and J ends lost 2 bases and 0 bases respectively, with 10 bases between them. The DNA for the CDR3 is TGTGCCAGCAGCTTAACGCCACTAAGCACAGATACGCAGTATTTT. It specifies CASSLTPLSTDTQYF. Drawing the rest from reference TRBV5-4 and TRBJ2-3, the complete variable domain is ETGVTQSPTHLIKTRGQQVTLRCSSQSGHNTVSWYQQALGQGPQFIFQYYREEENGRGNFPPRFSGLQFPNYSSELNVNALELDDSALYLCASSLTPLSTDTQYFGPGTRLTVL.

This clone was seen just once. The gene calls are TRBV5-6 and TRBJ2-1; D unclear. Trimming removed 0 bases from V and 6 bases from J, with 13 bases in between. The CDR3 is 15 residues long. Per germline, CDR1 SGHDT and CDR2 YYEEEE. This CDR3 is CASSLVGALANEQFF. As DNA, the CDR3 is TGTGCCAGCAGCTTGGTCGGAGCCCTGGCCAATGAGCAGTTCTTC.

The chain couples TRBV5-5 to TRBJ2-3, with D perhaps TRBD2 (5 bases). CDR1 is SGHKS, CDR2 YYEKEE, per germline (reference sequence). The CDR3 extends over 17 amino acids. Trimming cost V 4 bases and J 0 bases, with 18 bases left between them. CDR3 sequence reads: CASSPRLSPTSTDTQYF. The CDR3 DNA is TGTGCCAGCAGCCCGCGACTATCACCGACTAGCACAGATACGCAGTATTTT.

This rearrangement joins TRBV5-1 to TRBJ2-7; 7 bases align to TRBD2. The germline CDR1 and CDR2 sequences are SGHRS and YFSETQ. The CDR3 totals 16 residues. The junction had 6 bases not matched to a gene; V was cut back by 0 bases and J by 0 bases. CDR3 region: CASSLGGGVSSYEQYF. The CDR3 DNA is TGCGCCAGCAGCTTGGGTGGGGGGGTGAGCTCCTACGAGCAGTACTTC.

This clone was picked up a small number of times. J is TRBJ1-1 and V is TRBV27; tentatively, D is TRBD1 (6 bases). CDR1 and CDR2 from the germline V gene are MNHEY and SMNVEV (reference sequence). Between the trimmed V and J ends, which lost 3 bases and 5 bases, there was a span of 13 bases. The CDR3 is 14 residues long. CDR3 in amino acids: CASSFPGAGTEAFF. Written as DNA, the CDR3 is TGTGCCAGCAGTTTTCCAGGGGCTGGGACTGAAGCTTTCTTT.

This chain connects TRBV29-1 to TRBJ2-1; 13 nucleotides match TRBD2. The CDR3 runs 18 residues. Germline lookup yields CDR1 SQVTM and CDR2 ANQGSEA. V shed 6 bases and J 0 bases; nucleotides not matched to a gene: 11. CDR3 coding DNA: TGCAGCGTAACCGGGACTAGCGGGGCCATAAGCTCCTACAATGAGCAGTTCTTC. This encodes CSVTGTSGAISSYNEQFF.

CDR3: CASSQEGPGQNYGYTF. CDR3 DNA: TGCGCCAGCAGCCAAGAAGGACCGGGACAGAACTATGGCTACACCTTC. The chain is built from TRBV4-1 and TRBJ1-2, with 7 bases fitting TRBD1. Per germline, CDR1 MGHRA and CDR2 YSYEKL. V was pared by 0 bases and J by 2 bases, with 6 bases of the junction left unmatched. CDR3 length equals 16 residues.

The chain uses TRBV28 and TRBJ1-2; perhaps TRBD1 as D (6 bases). Per the germline V gene, CDR1 is MDHEN and CDR2 is SYDVKM. The CDR3 is 16 residues long. V was cut by 7 bases and J by 2 bases, with 20 bases left in between. CDR3 amino acids: CASTAFPAGENYGYTF. The CDR3 region has the DNA TGTGCCAGCACCGCATTCCCCGCAGGGGAAAACTATGGCTACACCTTC.

The rearrangement uses TRBV5-6 and TRBJ2-3; possibly TRBD2 for D (5 bases). The CDR3 sequence is 16 residues long. Trimming shortened V by 0 bases and J by 8 bases, and 19 bases separated the two germline ends. Germline CDR1 and CDR2: SGHDT and YYEEEE. The CDR3: CASSLVPSMGFGTQYF. The CDR3 DNA follows: TGTGCCAGCAGCTTGGTTCCTAGCATGGGGTTTGGTACGCAGTATTTT.

CDR3 in DNA: TGTGCCAGCAGTTCCCTAGGGGGCACATCTAGCACAGATACGCAGTATTTT. Translated: CASSSLGGTSSTDTQYF. This rearrangement joins TRBV28 to TRBJ2-3; 7 bases fit TRBD1. This CDR3 is 17 amino acids long. Germline lookup yields CDR1 MDHEN and CDR2 SYDVKM. After removal of 4 bases from V and 0 bases from J, the junction contained 10 bases not matched to a gene.

This clone has only one observation. The V and J genes are TRBV5-5 and TRBJ1-1, with D possibly matching TRBD1 (6 bases). V was cut by 4 bases and J by 11 bases, with 18 bases left in between. Germline values: CDR1 SGHKS, CDR2 YYEKEE (reference sequence). The CDR3 loop spans 13 amino acids. The DNA for the CDR3 is TGTGCCAGCAGCCTAACAACAGGGTACGTGGCTTTCTTT. Its protein product is CASSLTTGYVAFF.

The V gene is TRBV19, the J gene TRBJ1-1; D call uncertain. V was trimmed by 2 bases and J by 5 bases, leaving 9 bases between them. CDR1 is LNHDA and CDR2 is SQIVND in the germline V gene (reference sequence). The CDR3 length is 13 residues. The CDR3 DNA follows: TGTGCCAGTAGTATACGGGGTAGAACTGAAGCTTTCTTT. This translates into CASSIRGRTEAFF.

The gene calls are TRBV6-6 and TRBJ1-5, with D possibly matching TRBD1 (6 bases). The V end lost 3 bases, the J end lost 8 bases, and 14 bases lay between the germline ends. Germline CDR1 MNHNY, CDR2 SVGAGI (reference sequence). This CDR3 comprises 14 residues. CDR3 sequence reads: CASSYGQPLEPQHF. The CDR3 DNA is TGTGCCAGCAGTTATGGACAGCCCCTGGAGCCCCAGCATTTT.

J is TRBJ2-3 and V is TRBV28, with D unresolved. Per the germline V gene, CDR1 is MDHEN and CDR2 is SYDVKM. The V and J ends lost 6 bases and 11 bases respectively, with 27 bases between them. The CDR3 sequence is 16 residues long. Here the CDR3 DNA reads TGTGCCAGCAGCCGCTTGCGGCCCGTCCTAGGTCCGCAGCAGTATTTT. Protein sequence: CASSRLRPVLGPQQYF.

J is TRBJ1-4 and V is TRBV28; TRBD1 aligns across 8 bases. Germline assignment: CDR1 MDHEN and CDR2 SYDVKM. The CDR3 length is 16 residues. With 2 bases clipped from V and 6 bases from J, the junction kept 8 bases outside the gene matches. DNA of the CDR3: TGTGCCAGCAGTTTAATAGGTACAGGGGGGGATGAAAAACTGTTTTTT. It translates to CASSLIGTGGDEKLFF.

This clone was seen just once. The chain links TRBV14 to TRBJ2-3, with no clear D. V was shortened by 1 base and J by 2 bases, with 10 bases between the two germline ends. This CDR3 contains 15 residues. The V gene's germline CDR1 is SGHDN and CDR2 FVKESK. CDR3 residues: CASSQVVTSTDTQYF. CDR3 nucleotide sequence: TGTGCCAGCAGCCAAGTTGTCACATCCACAGATACGCAGTATTTT.

J is TRBJ1-5 and V is TRBV27, with D possibly being TRBD1 (6 bases). Germline assignment: CDR1 MNHEY and CDR2 SMNVEV (reference sequence). This CDR3 spans 17 amino acids. V dropped 6 bases and J dropped 0 bases, with 18 bases sitting between them. CDR3 protein: CASRKKTGANSNQPQHF. In nucleotides, the CDR3 is TGTGCCAGCAGGAAAAAGACAGGAGCTAATAGCAATCAGCCCCAGCATTTT.

This clone showed up just a few times. The V gene is TRBV27, the J gene TRBJ2-1; D perhaps matches TRBD2 (6 bases). CDR1 and CDR2 (germline): MNHEY, SMNVEV (reference sequence). The CDR3 runs to 18 residues. Trimming removed 0 bases at V and 0 bases at J, with 15 bases between. Here the CDR3 reads CASSLSIRVRDSYNEQFF. The CDR3 DNA reads as TGTGCCAGCAGTTTATCGATTAGGGTGCGGGACTCCTACAATGAGCAGTTCTTC.

This chain joins TRBV27 and TRBJ2-3; 11 nucleotides align to TRBD2. The V gene's germline CDR1 is MNHEY and CDR2 SMNVEV (reference sequence). J gave up 3 bases and V 5 bases, and 7 bases lay outside the gene matches. The CDR3 contains 16 residues. The DNA of the CDR3 is TGTGCCAGCAGTCTACCTAGCGGGGGGTTGACAGATACGCAGTATTTT. Encoded protein: CASSLPSGGLTDTQYF.

CDR3 protein: CASSQAQQGETEAFF. The CDR3 DNA is TGCGCCAGCAGCCAAGCCCAACAGGGAGAAACTGAAGCTTTCTTT. This chain connects TRBV4-3 to TRBJ1-1; tentative D call: TRBD1 (6 bases). V lost 1 base and J lost 5, with 14 bases in between. Per germline, CDR1 LGHNA and CDR2 YSLEER. CDR3 length: 15 residues.

This rearrangement joins TRBV7-6 to TRBJ2-5, with TRBD1 as a possible D gene (6 bases). With 2 bases removed from V and 3 bases from J, the gap between germline ends came to 10 bases. The germline CDR1 and CDR2 sequences are SGHVS and FNYEAQ. CDR3 length: 14 amino acids. The CDR3 is CASSLFRGEETQYF. The CDR3 nucleotides read TGTGCCAGCAGCTTATTCAGGGGAGAAGAGACCCAGTACTTC.

In DNA form, the CDR3 reads TGTGCCAGCAGCTTAACGGGGGGGGGCATTCGGTCCTACAATGAGCAGTTCTTC. Translated: CASSLTGGGIRSYNEQFF. This chain uses TRBV7-3 with TRBJ2-1, with D possibly TRBD2 on 7 matching bases. Looked up from germline, CDR1 is SGHTA and CDR2 is FQGTGA. This CDR3 region has 18 residues. Between the trimmed V and J ends, which lost 0 bases and 1 base, there was a span of 16 bases.

The gene calls are TRBV5-6 and TRBJ2-3; D is perhaps TRBD1 (6 bases). CDR3 length: 14 amino acids. V was cut by 4 bases and J by 5 bases, with 14 bases left in between. Germline V lookup: CDR1 SGHDT, CDR2 YYEEEE. The CDR3 protein is CASSKGTWGDTQYF. In DNA form, the CDR3 reads TGTGCCAGCAGCAAAGGGACATGGGGAGATACGCAGTATTTT.